This entry lists 26 T cell receptor beta chains sequenced from one sample in a study of shared clonotypes between healthy human individuals. Here immunoSEQ multiplex PCR was the method, and the copy in TCRdb shows in-frame clones only, minus some. The sample shows about 990,000 clones, approximately 78% of them seen only once. The sequenced sample consisted of memory CD4+ T cells from PBMCs. Specified subset: CD45RA-negative fraction. All receptors come from a man between 18 and 35 years old in good health. Some clones in this sample may be carry-over from other donors' samples.

The CDR3 DNA reads TGTGCCAGCAGTCAACAGGGGGCAGATCAGCCCCAGCATTTT. Translating it yields CASSQQGADQPQHF. This sequence joins TRBV2 and TRBJ1-5; TRBD1 aligns across 9 bases. The ends lost 5 bases at V and 5 bases at J; junction bases unmatched: 4. Germline lookup yields CDR1 SNHLY and CDR2 FYNNEI. The CDR3 covers 14 residues. The full variable domain, with the rest looked up from reference TRBV2 and TRBJ1-5, is EPEVTQTPSHQVTQMGQEVILRCVPISNHLYFYWYRQILGQKVEFLVSFYNNEISEKSEIFDDQFSVERPDGSNFTLKIRSTKLEDSAMYFCASSQQGADQPQHFGDGTRLSIL.

The chain links TRBV5-1 to TRBJ2-1; D is unclear. The CDR3 has 14 residues. CDR1 is SGHRS, CDR2 YFSETQ, per germline. Deletions cut 1 base from V and 5 bases from J, with 10 bases between. CDR3 protein: CASSLLPANNEQFF. DNA for the CDR3: TGCGCCAGCAGCTTGCTTCCGGCAAACAATGAGCAGTTCTTC.

This chain links TRBV5-4 with TRBJ2-5; D is unclear. The CDR3 extends over 14 amino acids. Germline V gives CDR1 SGHNT, CDR2 YYREEE (reference sequence). Between the trimmed V and J ends, which lost 4 bases and 4 bases, there was a span of 14 bases. The CDR3 sequence: CASSPRLSGETQYF. The CDR3 DNA reads as TGTGCCAGCAGCCCACGGTTGTCTGGAGAGACCCAGTACTTC.

The chain joins TRBV4-2 to TRBJ2-7, with 9 bases matching TRBD2. CDR3 length: 15 amino acids. Germline values: CDR1 LGHNA, CDR2 YNFKEQ. V lost 1 base and J lost 6; bases outside the gene matches: 7. DNA for the CDR3: TGTGCCAGCAGCCAAGGGCTAGCGGGACCGGGCGAGCAGTACTTC. It codes for CASSQGLAGPGEQYF.

V usage is TRBV5-1 and J usage is TRBJ2-1; D is perhaps TRBD1 or TRBD2 (5 bases each). The germline CDR1 and CDR2 sequences are SGHRS and YFSETQ. Trimming cost V 1 base and J 0 bases, with 11 bases left between them. The CDR3 runs 16 residues. The DNA for the CDR3 is TGCGCCAGCAGCTTGATTCCAGGGAGCTCCTACAATGAGCAGTTCTTC. Translating it yields CASSLIPGSSYNEQFF.

Turning to this clone: Being one base from a much bigger clone, this may be a read error. The chain couples TRBV30 to TRBJ2-1; D is unresolved. The CDR3 length is 11 residues. CDR1 is GTSNPN, CDR2 SVGIG, per germline (reference sequence). Trimming removed 4 bases from V and 7 bases from J, with 8 bases in between. CDR3: CAWTLWNEQFF. Here the CDR3 DNA reads TGTGCCTGGACCCTTTGGAATGAGCAGTTCTTC.

The chain is built from TRBV6-6 and TRBJ2-7, with TRBD1 as a possible D gene (6 bases). CDR1 and CDR2 (germline): MNHNY, SVGAGI (reference sequence). Trimming shortened V by 6 bases and J by 2 bases, and 14 bases separated the two germline ends. The length of the CDR3 is 14 residues. The CDR3 region has the DNA TGTGCCAGCAGCCGCCAGGGGATAACCTACGAGCAGTACTTC. Its protein is CASSRQGITYEQYF.

Details on this clone: A junction boundary mismatches the germline segment, possibly from a read error. The chain is built from TRBV15 and TRBJ1-2; D is unclear. In germline, CDR1 is LNHNV, CDR2 YYDKDF (reference sequence). This CDR3 comprises 12 residues. CDR3 protein: CATNRDRQGYTF. DNA of the CDR3: TGTGCCACCAACAGAGATCGTCAGGGCTACACCTTC.

The gene calls are TRBV5-1 and TRBJ2-7, with D tentatively TRBD1 (5 bases). V was trimmed by 0 bases and J by 5 bases, leaving 15 bases between them. The V gene's germline CDR1 is SGHRS and CDR2 YFSETQ. The CDR3 is 15 residues long. The CDR3 sequence: CASSLGGSVQNEQYF. The DNA for the CDR3 is TGCGCCAGCAGCTTGGGGGGCTCAGTGCAAAACGAGCAGTACTTC. The variable domain in full, with the rest retrieved from reference TRBV5-1 and TRBJ2-7, is KAGVTQTPRYLIKTRGQQVTLSCSPISGHRSVSWYQQTPGQGLQFLFEYFSETQRNKGNFPGRFSGRQFSNSRSEMNVSTLELGDSALYLCASSLGGSVQNEQYFGPGTRLTVT.

The CDR3 DNA follows: TGTGCCAGCTGTACAGGGGGCGAAACTGAAGCTTTCTTT. Translated, it gives CASCTGGETEAFF. The chain couples TRBV7-8 to TRBJ1-1; 9 bases are shared with TRBD1. CDR1 is SGHVS, CDR2 FQNEAQ, per germline. The J segment lost 5 bases and the V segment lost 8 bases, leaving 6 bases of the junction unmatched. This CDR3 comprises 13 residues.

This rearrangement joins TRBV27 to TRBJ2-5, with 10 bases lining up with TRBD2. Per germline, CDR1 MNHEY and CDR2 SMNVEV (reference sequence). Trimming removed 5 bases from V and 11 bases from J; junction bases left unmatched: 17. The CDR3 loop spans 16 amino acids. This chain's CDR3 is CASSPPGQRLAGLQYF. The CDR3 nucleotides read TGTGCCAGCAGTCCCCCGGGACAGAGACTAGCGGGCCTTCAGTACTTC.

This chain uses TRBV7-6 with TRBJ2-3, with D perhaps matching TRBD1 (5 bases). CDR1 SGHVS and CDR2 FNYEAQ come from the germline V gene. The CDR3 runs 15 residues. Trimming stripped 6 bases from V and 1 base from J, with 14 bases between. CDR3 bases: TGTGCCAGCAGTCCGGTGGGGCAGGGCACAGATACGCAGTATTTT. Its protein product is CASSPVGQGTDTQYF.

CDR3 in DNA: TGTGCCAGCAGCTTCCGTCAGGGGTGGGACAATGAGCAGTTCTTC. It yields the protein CASSFRQGWDNEQFF. This sequence joins TRBV13 and TRBJ2-1; D possibly corresponds to TRBD1 (6 bases). This CDR3 has 15 amino acids. V shed 3 bases and J shed 5 bases, with 14 bases lying between them. CDR1 and CDR2 from the germline V gene are PRHDT and FYEKMQ (reference sequence).

The gene calls are TRBV6-1 and TRBJ2-1, with TRBD1 identical over 10 bases. The CDR3 is 20 residues long. Germline V gene data show CDR1 as MNHNS and CDR2 as SASEGT. V lost 4 bases, J lost 0 bases, and 15 bases stayed unmatched. The CDR3, as DNA: TGTGCCAGCAGTGGACACCCGGGACAGGGGTCCAAATTCTCCTACAATGAGCAGTTCTTC. Protein sequence: CASSGHPGQGSKFSYNEQFF.

The gene calls are TRBV4-1 and TRBJ2-3; D possibly uses TRBD1 or TRBD2 (6 bases each). Germline V gene sequence: CDR1 MGHRA, CDR2 YSYEKL. Between the trimmed V and J ends, which lost 0 bases and 2 bases, there was a span of 18 bases. The CDR3 extends over 18 amino acids. The CDR3 reads CASSQEGPRGGNTDTQYF. In DNA, the CDR3 is TGCGCCAGCAGCCAAGAGGGCCCCCGAGGGGGGAACACAGATACGCAGTATTTT.

V and J are TRBV29-1 and TRBJ1-4; D perhaps matches TRBD1 (6 bases). V gave up 3 bases and J gave up 8 bases, with 7 bases separating them. The germline CDR1 and CDR2 sequences are SQVTM and ANQGSEA. The CDR3 has 11 amino acids. Here the CDR3 reads CSVEGTEKLFF. The CDR3 bases are TGCAGCGTTGAGGGGACAGAAAAACTGTTTTTT. Variable domain in full (rest from reference TRBV29-1 and TRBJ1-4): SAVISQKPSRDICQRGTSLTIQCQVDSQVTMMFWYRQQPGQSLTLIATANQGSEATYESGFVIDKFPISRPNLTFSTLTVSNMSPEDSSIYLCSVEGTEKLFFGSGTQLSVL.

V and J are TRBV5-1 and TRBJ2-5; tentatively, D is TRBD2 (6 bases). The CDR3 sequence is 13 residues long. V was pared by 4 bases and J by 7 bases, with 14 bases between. CDR1 is SGHRS, CDR2 YFSETQ, per germline. CDR3 protein: CASSPPSGVTQYF. CDR3 coding DNA: TGCGCCAGCAGCCCCCCTTCGGGGGTGACCCAGTACTTC.

V is TRBV10-2 and J is TRBJ2-7; the match to TRBD1 covers 8 bases. The CDR3 extends over 15 amino acids. CDR1 is WSHSY, CDR2 SAAADI, per germline. Trimming took 7 bases from V and 0 from J; bases not matched to a gene: 8. The CDR3 spells CASTPGGAPSYEQYF. The DNA for the CDR3 is TGCGCCAGCACCCCAGGGGGCGCCCCCTCCTACGAGCAGTACTTC.

The chain uses TRBV28 and TRBJ2-3; the match to TRBD1 covers 8 bases. J gave up 0 bases and V 5 bases, and 7 bases lay outside the gene matches. CDR1 and CDR2 from the germline V gene are MDHEN and SYDVKM. The CDR3 contains 16 residues. CDR3: CASSRGQGPSTDTQYF. The CDR3 region has the DNA TGTGCCAGCAGTCGAGGACAGGGCCCTAGCACAGATACGCAGTATTTT. The variable domain in full, completed from reference TRBV28 and TRBJ2-3, reads DVKVTQSSRYLVKRTGEKVFLECVQDMDHENMFWYRQDPGLGLRLIYFSYDVKMKEKGDIPEGYSVSREKKERFSLILESASTNQTSMYLCASSRGQGPSTDTQYFGPGTRLTVL.

The sample holds many counts of this clone. The sample holds other DNA sequences that translate to the same CDR3. V gene TRBV29-1 combines with J gene TRBJ2-1; D unclear. Germline loops: CDR1 SQVTM, CDR2 ANQGSEA. V was shortened by 4 bases and J by 2 bases, with 6 bases between the two germline ends. The CDR3 runs 12 residues. The CDR3 reads CSVVRAYNEQFF. CDR3 sequence (DNA): TGCAGCGTTGTTCGGGCCTACAATGAGCAGTTCTTC.

The V gene is TRBV28, the J gene TRBJ2-7; D gene uncertain. Deletions cut 4 bases from V and 6 bases from J, with 7 bases between. Germline values: CDR1 MDHEN, CDR2 SYDVKM. This CDR3 spans 11 amino acids. CDR3 protein: CASSSRGEQYF. The CDR3 DNA reads as TGTGCCAGCAGTTCCCGCGGCGAGCAGTACTTC.

This clone has a single count. The chain combines TRBV19 with TRBJ1-2, with D possibly matching TRBD1 (6 bases). The CDR3 totals 15 residues. Germline CDR1 reads LNHDA; CDR2 reads SQIVND (reference sequence). V shed 7 bases and J shed 3 bases, with 18 bases lying between them. Here the CDR3 DNA reads TGTGCCAGTACGGAAAGGGGGGCTCCTGACTATGGCTACACCTTC. Translating it yields CASTERGAPDYGYTF.

This chain connects TRBV7-2 to TRBJ1-4; TRBD1 agrees at 9 bases. Looked up from germline, CDR1 is SGHTA and CDR2 is FQGNSA. With 5 bases clipped from V and 8 bases from J, the junction kept 9 bases outside the gene matches. This CDR3 is built from 15 residues. The CDR3 protein is CASSDTGTGREKLFF. The DNA of the CDR3 is TGTGCCAGCAGCGACACCGGGACAGGGAGGGAAAAACTGTTTTTT.

This clone was seen just once. V and J are TRBV2 and TRBJ1-2; D uncertain. The V gene's germline CDR1 is SNHLY and CDR2 FYNNEI. This CDR3 contains 14 residues. V lost 6 bases and J 2 bases, leaving 13 bases between the germline ends. CDR3 residues: CASRERSGNYGYTF. The CDR3 nucleotides are TGTGCCAGCAGGGAACGTTCAGGCAACTATGGCTACACCTTC.

The sample holds a few counts of this clone. The chain carries TRBV15 and TRBJ2-7, with unresolved D. Germline V gene sequence: CDR1 LNHNV, CDR2 YYDKDF (reference sequence). This CDR3 is built from 14 residues. The ends were cut back, 0 bases at V and 6 bases at J, with 12 bases in the middle. The CDR3, as DNA: TGTGCCACCAGCAGAGATGGCACAAAACTCGAGCAGTACTTC. It specifies CATSRDGTKLEQYF.

The V gene is TRBV25-1, the J gene TRBJ2-5; D is unresolved. V dropped 7 bases and J dropped 5 bases, with 11 bases sitting between them. CDR1 is MGHDK, CDR2 SYGVNS, per germline. The CDR3 spans 12 residues. Here the CDR3 DNA reads TGTGCCAGCATATCCGAGTACGAGACCCAGTACTTC. Amino acid sequence: CASISEYETQYF.